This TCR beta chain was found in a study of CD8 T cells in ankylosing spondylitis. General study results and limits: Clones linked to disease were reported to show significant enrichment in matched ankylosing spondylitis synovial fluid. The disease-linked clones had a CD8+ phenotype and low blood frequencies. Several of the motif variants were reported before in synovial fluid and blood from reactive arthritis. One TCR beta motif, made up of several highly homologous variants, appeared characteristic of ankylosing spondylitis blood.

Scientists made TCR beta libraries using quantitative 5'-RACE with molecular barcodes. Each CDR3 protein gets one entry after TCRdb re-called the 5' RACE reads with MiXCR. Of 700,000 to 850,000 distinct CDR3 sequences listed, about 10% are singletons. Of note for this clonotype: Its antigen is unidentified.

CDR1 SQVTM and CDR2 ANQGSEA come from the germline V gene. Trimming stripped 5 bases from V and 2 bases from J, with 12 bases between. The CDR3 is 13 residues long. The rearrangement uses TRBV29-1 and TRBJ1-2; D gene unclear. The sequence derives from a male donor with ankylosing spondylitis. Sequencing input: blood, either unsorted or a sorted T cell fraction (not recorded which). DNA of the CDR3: TGCAGCGTTCGTAGGACGGACAACTATGGCTACACCTTC. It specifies CSVRRTDNYGYTF.